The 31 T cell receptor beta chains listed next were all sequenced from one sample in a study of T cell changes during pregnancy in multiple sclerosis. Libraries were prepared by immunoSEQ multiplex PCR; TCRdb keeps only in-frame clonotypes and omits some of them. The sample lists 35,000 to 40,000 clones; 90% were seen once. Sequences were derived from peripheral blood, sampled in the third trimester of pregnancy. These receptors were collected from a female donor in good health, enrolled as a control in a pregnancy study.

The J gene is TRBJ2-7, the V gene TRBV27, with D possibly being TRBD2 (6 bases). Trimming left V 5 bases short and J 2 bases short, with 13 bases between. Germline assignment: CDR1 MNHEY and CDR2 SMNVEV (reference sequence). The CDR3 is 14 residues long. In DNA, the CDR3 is TGTGCCAGCAGTAGGAGGGCTGGTCCCTACGAGCAGTACTTC. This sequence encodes CASSRRAGPYEQYF.

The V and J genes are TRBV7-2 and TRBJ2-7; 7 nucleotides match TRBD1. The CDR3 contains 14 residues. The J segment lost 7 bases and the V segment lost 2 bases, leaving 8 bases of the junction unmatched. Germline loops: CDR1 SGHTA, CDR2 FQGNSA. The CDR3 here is CASSLTGVLREQYF. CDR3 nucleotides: TGTGCCAGCAGCTTAACAGGGGTGTTAAGGGAGCAGTACTTC.

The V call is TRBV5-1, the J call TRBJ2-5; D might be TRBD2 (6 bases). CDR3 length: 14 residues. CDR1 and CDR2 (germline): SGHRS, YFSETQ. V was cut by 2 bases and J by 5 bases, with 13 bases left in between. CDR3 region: CASSLGGAPETQYF. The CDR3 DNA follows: TGCGCCAGCAGCTTAGGAGGGGCGCCGGAGACCCAGTACTTC. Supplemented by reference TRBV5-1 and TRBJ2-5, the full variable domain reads KAGVTQTPRYLIKTRGQQVTLSCSPISGHRSVSWYQQTPGQGLQFLFEYFSETQRNKGNFPGRFSGRQFSNSRSEMNVSTLELGDSALYLCASSLGGAPETQYFGPGTRLLVL.

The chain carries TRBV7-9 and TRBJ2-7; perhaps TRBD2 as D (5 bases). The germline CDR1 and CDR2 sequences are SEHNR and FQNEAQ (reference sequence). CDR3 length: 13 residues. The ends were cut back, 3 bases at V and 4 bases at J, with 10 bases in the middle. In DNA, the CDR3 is TGTGCCAGCAGCTTCTCTAGCACATACGAGCAGTACTTC. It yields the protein CASSFSSTYEQYF. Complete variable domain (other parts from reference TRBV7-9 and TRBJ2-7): DTGVSQNPRHKITKRGQNVTFRCDPISEHNRLYWYRQTLGQGPEFLTYFQNEAQLEKSRLLSDRFSAERPKGSFSTLEIQRTEQGDSAMYLCASSFSSTYEQYFGPGTRLTVT.

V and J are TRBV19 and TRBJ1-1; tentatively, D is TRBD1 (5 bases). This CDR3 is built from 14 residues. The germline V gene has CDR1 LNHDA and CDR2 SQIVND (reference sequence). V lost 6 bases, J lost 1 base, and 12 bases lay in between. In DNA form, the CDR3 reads TGTGCCAGTAGCGGTGGACAACAGAACACTGAAGCTTTCTTT. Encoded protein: CASSGGQQNTEAFF.

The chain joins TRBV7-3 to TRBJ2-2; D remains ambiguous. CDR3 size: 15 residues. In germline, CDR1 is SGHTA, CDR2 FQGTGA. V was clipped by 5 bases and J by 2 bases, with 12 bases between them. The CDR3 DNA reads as TGTGCCAGCAGCCCGGTCAGGCGTAACACCGGGGAGCTGTTTTTT. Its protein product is CASSPVRRNTGELFF.

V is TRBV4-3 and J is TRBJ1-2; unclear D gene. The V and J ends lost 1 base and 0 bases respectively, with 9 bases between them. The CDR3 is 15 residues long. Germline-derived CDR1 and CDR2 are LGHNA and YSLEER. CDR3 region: CASSQGTRTNYGYTF. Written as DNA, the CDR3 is TGCGCCAGCAGCCAAGGGACTAGGACTAACTATGGCTACACCTTC.

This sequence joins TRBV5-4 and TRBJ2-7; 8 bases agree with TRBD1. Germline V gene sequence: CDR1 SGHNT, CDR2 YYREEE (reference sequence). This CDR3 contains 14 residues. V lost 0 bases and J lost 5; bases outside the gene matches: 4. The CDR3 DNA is TGTGCCAGCAGCTTGGACAGGGGGAACCACGAGCAGTACTTC. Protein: CASSLDRGNHEQYF. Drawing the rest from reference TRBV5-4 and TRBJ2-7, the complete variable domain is ETGVTQSPTHLIKTRGQQVTLRCSSQSGHNTVSWYQQALGQGPQFIFQYYREEENGRGNFPPRFSGLQFPNYSSELNVNALELDDSALYLCASSLDRGNHEQYFGPGTRLTVT.

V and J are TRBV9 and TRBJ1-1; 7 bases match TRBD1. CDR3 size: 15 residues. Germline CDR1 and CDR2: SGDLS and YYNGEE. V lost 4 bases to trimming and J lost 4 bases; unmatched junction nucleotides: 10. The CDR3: CASSFSRDSRTEAFF. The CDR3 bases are TGTGCCAGCAGCTTTAGCCGGGACAGTCGCACTGAAGCTTTCTTT.

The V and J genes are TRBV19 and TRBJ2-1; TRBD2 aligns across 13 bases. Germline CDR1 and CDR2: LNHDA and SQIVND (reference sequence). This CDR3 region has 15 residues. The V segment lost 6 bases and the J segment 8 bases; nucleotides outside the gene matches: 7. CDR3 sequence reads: CASSPGLAGLYEQFF. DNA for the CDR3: TGTGCCAGTAGCCCGGGACTAGCGGGGCTGTATGAGCAGTTCTTC. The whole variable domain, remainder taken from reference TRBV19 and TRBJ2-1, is DGGITQSPKYLFRKEGQNVTLSCEQNLNHDAMYWYRQDPGQGLRLIYYSQIVNDFQKGDIAEGYSVSREKKESFPLTVTSAQKNPTAFYLCASSPGLAGLYEQFFGPGTRLTVL.

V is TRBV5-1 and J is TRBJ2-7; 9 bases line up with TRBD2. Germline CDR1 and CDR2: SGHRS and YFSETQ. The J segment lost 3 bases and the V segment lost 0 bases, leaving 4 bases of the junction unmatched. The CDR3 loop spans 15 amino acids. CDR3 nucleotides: TGCGCCAGCAGCTTGGTGACTAGCGGAAACTACGAGCAGTACTTC. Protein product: CASSLVTSGNYEQYF.

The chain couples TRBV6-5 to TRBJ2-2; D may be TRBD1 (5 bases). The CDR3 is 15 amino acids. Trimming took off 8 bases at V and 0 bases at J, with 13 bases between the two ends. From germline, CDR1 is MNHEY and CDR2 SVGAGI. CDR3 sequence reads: CASLPGHSNTGELFF. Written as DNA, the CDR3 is TGTGCCAGCCTACCCGGACATTCGAACACCGGGGAGCTGTTTTTT.

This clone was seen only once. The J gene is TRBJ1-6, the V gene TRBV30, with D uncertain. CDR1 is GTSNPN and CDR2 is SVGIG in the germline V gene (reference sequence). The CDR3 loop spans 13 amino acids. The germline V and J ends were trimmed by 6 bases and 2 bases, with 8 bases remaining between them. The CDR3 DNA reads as TGTGCCTGTCGGGAAGCCTATAATTCACCCCTCCACTTT. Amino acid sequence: CACREAYNSPLHF. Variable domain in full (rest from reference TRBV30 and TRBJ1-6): SQTIHQWPATLVQPVGSPLSLECTVEGTSNPNLYWYRQAAGRGLQLLFYSVGIGQISSEVPQNLSASRPQDRQFILSSKKLLLSDSGFYLCACREAYNSPLHFGNGTRLTVT.

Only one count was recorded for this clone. CDR3: CASSVVRTGENIQYF. The CDR3 DNA reads TGTGCCAGCAGCGTCGTCCGGACAGGAGAAAACATTCAGTACTTC. The chain uses TRBV9 and TRBJ2-4; TRBD1 agrees at 7 bases. Germline V CDR1 and CDR2: SGDLS, YYNGEE. The CDR3 covers 15 residues. The junction had 7 bases not matched to a gene; V was cut back by 2 bases and J by 5 bases.

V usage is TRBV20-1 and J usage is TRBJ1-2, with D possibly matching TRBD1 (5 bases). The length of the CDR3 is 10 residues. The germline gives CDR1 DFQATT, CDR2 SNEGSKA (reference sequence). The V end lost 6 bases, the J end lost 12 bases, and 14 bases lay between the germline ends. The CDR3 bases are TGCAGTGCGAGCACTCCGGGGGACACCTTC. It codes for CSASTPGDTF.

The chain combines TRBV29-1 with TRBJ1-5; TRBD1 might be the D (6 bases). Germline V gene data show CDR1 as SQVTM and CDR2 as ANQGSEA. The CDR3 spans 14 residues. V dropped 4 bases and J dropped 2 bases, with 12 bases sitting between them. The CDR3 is CSVGTGGGNQPQHF. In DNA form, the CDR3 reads TGCAGCGTTGGCACGGGGGGCGGCAATCAGCCCCAGCATTTT.

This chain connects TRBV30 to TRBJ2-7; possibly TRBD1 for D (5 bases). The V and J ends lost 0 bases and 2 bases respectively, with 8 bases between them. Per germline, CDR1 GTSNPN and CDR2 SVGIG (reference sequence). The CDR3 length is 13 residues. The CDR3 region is CAWSVQEPYEQYF. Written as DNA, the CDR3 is TGTGCCTGGAGTGTACAGGAGCCCTACGAGCAGTACTTC.

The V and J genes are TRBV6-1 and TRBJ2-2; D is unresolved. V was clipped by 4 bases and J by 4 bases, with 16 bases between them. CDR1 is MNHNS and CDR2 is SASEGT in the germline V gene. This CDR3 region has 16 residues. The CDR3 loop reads CASSVAFGSRTGELFF. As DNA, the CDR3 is TGTGCCAGCAGTGTGGCTTTTGGCTCTCGCACCGGGGAGCTGTTTTTT.

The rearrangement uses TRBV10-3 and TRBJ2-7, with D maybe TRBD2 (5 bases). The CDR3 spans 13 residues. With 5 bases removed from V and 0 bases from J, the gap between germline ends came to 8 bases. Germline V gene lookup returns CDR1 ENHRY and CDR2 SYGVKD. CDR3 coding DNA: TGTGCCATCAGTAGCGGAACCTCCTACGAGCAGTACTTC. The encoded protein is CAISSGTSYEQYF.

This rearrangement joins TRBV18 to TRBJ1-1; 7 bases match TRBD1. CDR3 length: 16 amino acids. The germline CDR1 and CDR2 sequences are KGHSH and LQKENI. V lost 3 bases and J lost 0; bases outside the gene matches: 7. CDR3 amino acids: CASSPLGQSLNTEAFF. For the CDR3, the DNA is TGTGCCAGCTCACCGCTGGGACAGAGTTTGAACACTGAAGCTTTCTTT.

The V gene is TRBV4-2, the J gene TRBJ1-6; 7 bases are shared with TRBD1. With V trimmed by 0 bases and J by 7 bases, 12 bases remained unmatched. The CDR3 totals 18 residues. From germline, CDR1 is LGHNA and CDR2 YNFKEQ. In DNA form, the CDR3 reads TGTGCCAGCAGCCAAGATCGGGGACAGCAGGGAACGAATTCACCCCTCCACTTT. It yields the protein CASSQDRGQQGTNSPLHF.

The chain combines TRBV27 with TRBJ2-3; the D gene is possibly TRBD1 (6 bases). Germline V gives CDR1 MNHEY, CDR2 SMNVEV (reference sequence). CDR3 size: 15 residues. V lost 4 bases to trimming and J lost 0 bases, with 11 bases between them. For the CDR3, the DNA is TGTGCCAGCAGTTACCGGGACACAAGCACAGATACGCAGTATTTT. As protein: CASSYRDTSTDTQYF.

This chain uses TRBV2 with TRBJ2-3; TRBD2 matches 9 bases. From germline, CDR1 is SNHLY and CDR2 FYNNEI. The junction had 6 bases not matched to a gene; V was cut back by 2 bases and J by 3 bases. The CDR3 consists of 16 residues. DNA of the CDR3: TGTGCCAGCAGTGAATCCGCGGGAGGGCCTACAGATACGCAGTATTTT. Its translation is CASSESAGGPTDTQYF.

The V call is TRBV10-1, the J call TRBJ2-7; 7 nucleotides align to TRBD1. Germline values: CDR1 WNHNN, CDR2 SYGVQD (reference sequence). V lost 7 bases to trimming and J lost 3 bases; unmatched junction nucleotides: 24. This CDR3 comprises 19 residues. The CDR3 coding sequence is TGCGCCAGCATTCTACGCCAGGGGGAGCCCCACAGGGGCTTCTACGAGCAGTACTTC. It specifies CASILRQGEPHRGFYEQYF.

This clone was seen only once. As DNA, the CDR3 is TGTGCCAGCAGTCCGGGACAGGGGTTTGGCACCGGGGAGCTGTTTTTT. It codes for CASSPGQGFGTGELFF. V gene TRBV25-1 combines with J gene TRBJ2-2; 10 bases are shared with TRBD1. Looked up from germline, CDR1 is MGHDK and CDR2 is SYGVNS. CDR3 length equals 16 residues. V dropped 5 bases and J dropped 4; count of bases not matched to a gene: 7.

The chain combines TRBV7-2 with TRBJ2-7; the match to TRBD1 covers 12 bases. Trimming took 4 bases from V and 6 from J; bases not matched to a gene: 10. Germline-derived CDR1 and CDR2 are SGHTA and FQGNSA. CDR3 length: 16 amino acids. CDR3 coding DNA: TGTGCCAGCAGCTCCCGGACGGGGGGACAGGGGGCCGAGCAGTACTTC. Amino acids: CASSSRTGGQGAEQYF. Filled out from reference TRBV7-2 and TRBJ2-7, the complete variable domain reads GAGVSQSPSNKVTEKGKDVELRCDPISGHTALYWYRQSLGQGLEFLIYFQGNSAPDKSGLPSDRFSAERTGGSVSTLTIQRTQQEDSAVYLCASSSRTGGQGAEQYFGPGTRLTVT.

The CDR3 region has the DNA TGTGCCAGCAGCAGCCCGCCGCGGAGCGAGCAGTACTTC. It translates to CASSSPPRSEQYF. This chain links TRBV28 with TRBJ2-7; D is undetermined. Per the germline V gene, CDR1 is MDHEN and CDR2 is SYDVKM. V shed 6 bases and J shed 6 bases, with 15 bases lying between them. This CDR3 comprises 13 residues.

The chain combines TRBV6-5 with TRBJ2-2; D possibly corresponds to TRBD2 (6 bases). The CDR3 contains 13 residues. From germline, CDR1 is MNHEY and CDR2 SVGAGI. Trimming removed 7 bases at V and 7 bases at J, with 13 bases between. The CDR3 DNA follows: TGTGCCAGCACTCCGGGGGTGAACGGGGAGCTGTTTTTT. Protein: CASTPGVNGELFF.

CDR3 bases: TGTGCCAGTAGTATCGGGCAGGGGAAAGTGTATGGCTACACCTTC. Its translation: CASSIGQGKVYGYTF. The chain recombines TRBV19 with TRBJ1-2, with D possibly TRBD1 on 6 matching bases. The ends were cut back, 3 bases at V and 5 bases at J, with 16 bases in the middle. Per germline, CDR1 LNHDA and CDR2 SQIVND (reference sequence). The CDR3 loop spans 15 amino acids.

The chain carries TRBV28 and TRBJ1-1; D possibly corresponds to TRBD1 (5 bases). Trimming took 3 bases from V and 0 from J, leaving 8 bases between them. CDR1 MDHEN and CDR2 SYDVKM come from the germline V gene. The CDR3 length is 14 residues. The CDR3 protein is CASSLPGMNTEAFF. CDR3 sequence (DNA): TGTGCCAGCAGTTTGCCAGGGATGAACACTGAAGCTTTCTTT.

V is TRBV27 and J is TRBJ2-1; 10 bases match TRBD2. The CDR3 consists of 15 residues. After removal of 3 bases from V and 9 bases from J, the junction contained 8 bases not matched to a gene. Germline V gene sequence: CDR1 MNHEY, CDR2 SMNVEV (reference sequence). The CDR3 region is CASSLWLAGDIEQFF. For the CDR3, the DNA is TGTGCCAGCAGTTTGTGGCTAGCGGGAGATATTGAGCAGTTCTTC.